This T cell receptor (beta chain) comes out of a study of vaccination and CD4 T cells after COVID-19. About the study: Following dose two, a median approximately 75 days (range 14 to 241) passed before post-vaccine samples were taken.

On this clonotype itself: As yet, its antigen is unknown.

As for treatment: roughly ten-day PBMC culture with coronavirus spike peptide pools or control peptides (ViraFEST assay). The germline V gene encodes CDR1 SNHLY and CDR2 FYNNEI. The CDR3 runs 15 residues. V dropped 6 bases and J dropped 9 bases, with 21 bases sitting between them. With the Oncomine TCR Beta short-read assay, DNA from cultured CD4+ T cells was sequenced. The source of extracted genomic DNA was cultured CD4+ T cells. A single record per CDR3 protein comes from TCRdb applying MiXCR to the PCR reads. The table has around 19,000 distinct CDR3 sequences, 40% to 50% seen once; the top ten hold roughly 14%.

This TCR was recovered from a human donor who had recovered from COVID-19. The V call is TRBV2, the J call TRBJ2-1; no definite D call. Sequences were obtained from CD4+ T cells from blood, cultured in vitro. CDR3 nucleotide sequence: TGTGCCAGCAGAAGAAGGTCCTCTATTGACTCTGAGCAGTTCTTC. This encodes CASRRRSSIDSEQFF.